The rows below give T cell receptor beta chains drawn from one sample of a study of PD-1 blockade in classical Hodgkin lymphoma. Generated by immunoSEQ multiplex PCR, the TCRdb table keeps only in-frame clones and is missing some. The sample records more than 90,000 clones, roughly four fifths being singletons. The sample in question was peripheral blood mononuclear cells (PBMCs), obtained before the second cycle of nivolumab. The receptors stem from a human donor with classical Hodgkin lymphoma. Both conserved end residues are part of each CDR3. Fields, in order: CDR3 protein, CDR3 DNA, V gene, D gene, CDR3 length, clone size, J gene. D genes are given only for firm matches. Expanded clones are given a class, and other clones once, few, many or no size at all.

CSVGWDRDSPLHF | TGCAGCGTTGGGTGGGACAGGGATTCACCCCTCCACTTT | TRBV29-1 | TRBD1 | 13 | few | TRBJ1-6
CASSRQTGPNTEAFF | TGCGCCAGCAGCAGGCAGACAGGGCCGAACACTGAAGCTTTCTTT | TRBV5-1 | TRBD1 | 15 | . | TRBJ1-1
CASSKRGGGEKLFF | TGTGCCAGCAGCAAGAGGGGCGGGGGTGAAAAACTGTTTTTT | TRBV28 | . | 14 | . | TRBJ1-4
CAISEDRANTEAFF | TGTGCCATCAGTGAGGACAGAGCGAACACTGAAGCTTTCTTT | TRBV10-3 | . | 14 | . | TRBJ1-1
CASSYFQGTVNQPQHF | TGTGCCAGCAGTTACTTTCAGGGGACAGTTAATCAGCCCCAGCATTTT | TRBV6-6 | TRBD1 | 16 | . | TRBJ1-5
CASSYPVGVARNEQFF | TGTGCCAGCAGTTACCCCGTGGGGGTAGCGCGCAATGAGCAGTTCTTC | TRBV6-5 | . | 16 | . | TRBJ2-1
CASSLSGPFEAFF | TGTGCCAGCAGTTTATCGGGACCGTTTGAGGCTTTCTTT | TRBV27 | . | 13 | . | TRBJ1-1
CASSFGDGKNTEAFF | TGTGCCAGCAGCTTCGGGGATGGTAAGAACACTGAAGCTTTCTTT | TRBV9 | . | 15 | once | TRBJ1-1
CASSPPGTGGYEQYF | TGTGCCAGCAGTCCCCCCGGGACAGGGGGCTACGAGCAGTACTTC | TRBV28 | TRBD1 | 15 | . | TRBJ2-7
CASSQDGGAGTDTQYF | TGTGCCAGCAGCCAAGATGGAGGGGCGGGCACAGATACGCAGTATTTT | TRBV14 | . | 16 | once | TRBJ2-3
CATKPGLAPSEQYF | TGTGCCACCAAACCGGGACTAGCACCCTCTGAGCAGTACTTC | TRBV6-5 | TRBD2 | 14 | . | TRBJ2-7
CASSLGTSGRIPGELFF | TGTGCCAGCAGCTTAGGGACTAGCGGGAGGATACCCGGGGAGCTGTTTTTT | TRBV7-6 | TRBD2 | 17 | few | TRBJ2-2
CASSFWGTKNIQYF | TGTGCCAGCAGTTTCTGGGGTACCAAAAACATTCAGTACTTC | TRBV28 | . | 14 | . | TRBJ2-4
CASSFGRGQTQYF | TGTGCCAGCAGCTTCGGCAGGGGTCAGACCCAGTACTTC | TRBV5-6 | . | 13 | . | TRBJ2-5
CASSLGSGSYNEQFF | TGTGCCAGCAGCTTAGGTAGCGGTTCCTACAATGAGCAGTTCTTC | TRBV7-3 | . | 15 | . | TRBJ2-1
CASSFRTSGIYEQYF | TGCGCCAGCAGTTTTAGGACTAGCGGGATCTACGAGCAGTACTTC | TRBV5-1 | TRBD2 | 15 | . | TRBJ2-7
CASSPRMQTGDSNQPQHF | TGTGCCAGCTCACCAAGGATGCAGACAGGGGATAGCAATCAGCCCCAGCATTTT | TRBV18 | TRBD1 | 18 | few | TRBJ1-5
CASSLAGSGGQETQYF | TGTGCCAGCAGCTTGGCCGGATCCGGGGGGCAAGAGACCCAGTACTTC | TRBV7-2 | TRBD2 | 16 | . | TRBJ2-5
CASSYRSGVQFF | TGTGCCAGCAGTTATCGTTCCGGGGTACAGTTCTTC | TRBV6-5 | . | 12 | . | TRBJ2-1
CASSLTGEIYGYTF | TGTGCCAGCAGCTTAACAGGGGAGATCTATGGCTACACCTTC | TRBV7-8 | TRBD1 | 14 | . | TRBJ1-2
CASSTSDRVSTF | TGTGCCAGCTCAACTTCCGACAGGGTTAGCACCTTC | TRBV18 | TRBD1 | 12 | . | TRBJ1-2
CASSISQGAKQPQHF | TGTGCCAGTAGTATATCACAGGGGGCCAAGCAGCCCCAGCATTTT | TRBV19 | TRBD1 | 15 | . | TRBJ1-5
CASSARGAEGTEAFF | TGTGCCAGCAGTGCCCGTGGGGCGGAGGGGACTGAAGCTTTCTTT | TRBV25-1 | . | 15 | . | TRBJ1-1
CASSVAMAGVSYNEQFF | TGTGCCAGCAGCGTCGCAATGGCGGGAGTTTCCTACAATGAGCAGTTCTTC | TRBV9 | TRBD2 | 17 | . | TRBJ2-1
CATSLYAGGYNEQFF | TGTGCCACCAGCCTCTATGCGGGAGGGTACAATGAGCAGTTCTTC | TRBV15 | TRBD2 | 15 | . | TRBJ2-1
CASSYSRRTNYGYTF | TGTGCCAGCAGTTACTCCCGACGAACAAACTATGGCTACACCTTC | TRBV6-5 | . | 15 | . | TRBJ1-2
CASSIGESGYTF | TGTGCCAGTAGTATAGGTGAAAGTGGCTACACCTTC | TRBV19 | . | 12 | many | TRBJ1-2
CSVERGLSYNEQFF | TGCAGCGTTGAGCGTGGCCTGTCCTACAATGAGCAGTTCTTC | TRBV29-1 | . | 14 | . | TRBJ2-1
CASSTGLARETVEFF | TGTGCCAGCAGCACCGGACTAGCTCGGGAGACGGTCGAGTTCTTC | TRBV7-2 | TRBD2 | 15 | . | TRBJ2-1
CASSIGLAGGNEQFF | TGTGCCAGCAGCATCGGACTAGCGGGGGGCAATGAGCAGTTCTTC | TRBV7-9 | TRBD2 | 15 | . | TRBJ2-1
CASSESRSSGRSDTQYF | TGTGCCAGCAGTGAAAGTCGGTCTAGCGGGAGGTCAGATACGCAGTATTTT | TRBV2 | TRBD2 | 17 | . | TRBJ2-3
CASSSPTLPNYGYTF | TGTGCCAGCTCGAGCCCGACACTCCCTAACTATGGCTACACCTTC | TRBV19 | . | 15 | . | TRBJ1-2
CASSLYFRDEQFF | TGTGCCAGCAGCTTATACTTTAGGGATGAGCAGTTCTTC | TRBV7-9 | . | 13 | few | TRBJ2-1
CASSWGLAGEIDTQYF | TGTGCCAGCAGCTGGGGACTAGCGGGAGAAATAGATACGCAGTATTTT | TRBV7-2 | TRBD2 | 16 | . | TRBJ2-3
CSYARGSYEQYF | TGCAGCTACGCCAGGGGGTCCTACGAGCAGTACTTC | TRBV29-1 | TRBD1 | 12 | . | TRBJ2-7
CASSLGTGVGYTF | TGTGCCAGCAGCTTAGGGACAGGGGTTGGCTACACCTTC | TRBV7-9 | TRBD1 | 13 | . | TRBJ1-2
CASTPAWSHTEAFF | TGTGCCAGTACCCCGGCATGGAGTCACACTGAAGCTTTCTTT | TRBV19 | . | 14 | . | TRBJ1-1
CASTRVGAGEKLFF | TGTGCCAGCACCCGAGTGGGGGCTGGAGAAAAACTGTTTTTT | TRBV2 | . | 14 | . | TRBJ1-4
CASTELAGDEQYF | TGTGCCAGCACCGAACTAGCGGGAGACGAGCAGTACTTC | TRBV27 | TRBD2 | 13 | . | TRBJ2-7
CASSLGTGGFQPQHF | TGTGCCAGCAGCTTAGGGACAGGGGGCTTCCAGCCCCAGCATTTT | TRBV7-2 | TRBD1 | 15 | . | TRBJ1-5
CASSLGGVGTEAFF | TGCGCCAGCAGCTTGGGGGGCGTAGGCACTGAAGCTTTCTTT | TRBV5-1 | . | 14 | . | TRBJ1-1
CASSLRLAGAGEQYF | TGTGCCAGCAGCCTGCGACTAGCGGGAGCTGGTGAGCAGTACTTC | TRBV7-6 | TRBD2 | 15 | . | TRBJ2-7
CASREGPSSYEQYF | TGTGCCAGTCGAGAGGGGCCGAGCTCCTACGAGCAGTACTTC | TRBV19 | . | 14 | few | TRBJ2-7
CASSEGTGVTEAFF | TGTGCCAGCAGTGAAGGGACAGGGGTGACTGAAGCTTTCTTT | TRBV6-1 | TRBD1 | 14 | . | TRBJ1-1
CASSLIRGNSYEQYF | TGTGCCAGCAGCTTAATCAGGGGTAACTCCTACGAGCAGTACTTC | TRBV7-9 | . | 15 | . | TRBJ2-7
CASTLRSQETQYF | TGTGCCAGCACCCTAAGGAGCCAAGAGACCCAGTACTTC | TRBV7-9 | . | 13 | . | TRBJ2-5